The rows below give T cell receptor beta chains drawn from one sample of a study of T cells in Graves' hyperthyroidism and ophthalmopathy. TCRdb re-analysed the multiplex PCR reads in MiXCR, keeping a single row per CDR3 protein. Of 350,000 to 400,000 distinct CDR3 sequences listed, about a fifth are singletons. The sequencing input was blood. These TCRs come from a man between 18 and 35 years old with Graves' ophthalmopathy. The CDR3 runs from the conserved cysteine through the conserved F or W. Each record gives: clone size, J gene, D gene, V gene, CDR3 protein, CDR3 DNA. A D gene is named only where the DNA matches it firmly. Size is omitted from some rows. Given values are once, few, many or a class for expanded clones.

clone size: many; J gene: TRBJ2-7; D gene: .; V gene: TRBV11-2; CDR3 protein: CASSLGTDYEQYF; CDR3 DNA: TGTGCCAGCAGCTTAGGGACAGACTACGAGCAGTACTTC
clone size: few; J gene: TRBJ1-2; D gene: .; V gene: TRBV18; CDR3 protein: CASSPTDPGISYGYTF; CDR3 DNA: TGTGCCAGCTCACCTACCGACCCAGGGATCTCCTATGGCTACACCTTC
clone size: many; J gene: TRBJ2-7; D gene: TRBD1; V gene: TRBV10-3; CDR3 protein: CAIKGQGANEQYF; CDR3 DNA: TGTGCCATCAAAGGGCAGGGGGCTAACGAGCAGTACTTC
clone size: many; J gene: TRBJ2-5; D gene: .; V gene: TRBV20-1; CDR3 protein: CSAYRDQETQYF; CDR3 DNA: TGCAGTGCTTACAGGGACCAAGAGACCCAGTACTTC
clone size: .; J gene: TRBJ1-3; D gene: .; V gene: TRBV5-1; CDR3 protein: CASSLEQGTGNTIYF; CDR3 DNA: TGCGCCAGCAGCTTGGAACAGGGCACTGGAAACACCATATATTTT
clone size: few; J gene: TRBJ1-1; D gene: .; V gene: TRBV10-3; CDR3 protein: CAISEEFSGAFF; CDR3 DNA: TGTGCCATCAGTGAGGAGTTCTCTGGGGCTTTCTTT
clone size: few; J gene: TRBJ2-7; D gene: TRBD2; V gene: TRBV9; CDR3 protein: CASSVDGRVSEQYF; CDR3 DNA: TGTGCCAGCAGCGTAGATGGGAGGGTGTCCGAGCAGTACTTC
clone size: many; J gene: TRBJ2-4; D gene: TRBD1; V gene: TRBV28; CDR3 protein: CASSQSGQGLAKNIQYF; CDR3 DNA: TGTGCCAGCAGTCAATCTGGACAGGGTCTAGCCAAAAACATTCAGTACTTC
clone size: many; J gene: TRBJ1-2; D gene: .; V gene: TRBV6-5; CDR3 protein: CASSYSGTSVGYTF; CDR3 DNA: TGTGCCAGCAGTTACTCTGGGACATCGGTCGGCTACACCTTC
clone size: few; J gene: TRBJ1-5; D gene: .; V gene: TRBV19; CDR3 protein: CASRWLNQPQHF; CDR3 DNA: TGTGCCAGTAGATGGCTTAATCAGCCCCAGCATTTT
clone size: .; J gene: TRBJ2-1; D gene: .; V gene: TRBV9; CDR3 protein: CASSYRGENEQFF; CDR3 DNA: TGTGCCAGCAGCTATAGGGGGGAAAATGAGCAGTTCTTC
clone size: many; J gene: TRBJ2-5; D gene: .; V gene: TRBV6-1; CDR3 protein: CASSGQEYQETQYF; CDR3 DNA: TGTGCCAGCAGTGGACAGGAGTACCAAGAGACCCAGTACTTC
clone size: many; J gene: TRBJ2-5; D gene: .; V gene: TRBV3-1; CDR3 protein: CASSQDPQVRETQYF; CDR3 DNA: TGTGCCAGCAGCCAAGATCCGCAGGTTAGGGAGACCCAGTACTTC
clone size: few; J gene: TRBJ1-3; D gene: .; V gene: TRBV9; CDR3 protein: CASSVDLTGNTIYF; CDR3 DNA: TGTGCCAGCAGCGTAGATTTAACTGGAAACACCATATATTTT
clone size: .; J gene: TRBJ2-1; D gene: TRBD2; V gene: TRBV15; CDR3 protein: CATSRAGLAGGGSYNEQFF; CDR3 DNA: TGTGCCACCAGCAGAGCCGGACTAGCGGGGGGGGGCTCCTACAATGAGCAGTTCTTC
clone size: many; J gene: TRBJ1-6; D gene: .; V gene: TRBV11-2; CDR3 protein: CASSLSRAYPNNSPLHF; CDR3 DNA: TGTGCCAGCAGCTTATCCAGGGCCTACCCGAATAATTCACCCCTCCACTTT
clone size: .; J gene: TRBJ2-3; D gene: .; V gene: TRBV20-1; CDR3 protein: CSAQDLHTDTQYF; CDR3 DNA: TGCAGTGCTCAGGACTTACACACAGATACGCAGTATTTT
clone size: few; J gene: TRBJ2-1; D gene: .; V gene: TRBV3-1; CDR3 protein: CASSLLKGMSYNEQFF; CDR3 DNA: TGTGCCAGCAGCCTCCTTAAGGGGATGTCCTACAATGAGCAGTTCTTC
clone size: .; J gene: TRBJ1-2; D gene: .; V gene: TRBV29-1; CDR3 protein: CSVERRIQETGYTF; CDR3 DNA: TGCAGCGTTGAGCGCCGTATCCAAGAAACTGGCTACACCTTC
clone size: many; J gene: TRBJ2-7; D gene: .; V gene: TRBV20-1; CDR3 protein: CSARSNYEQYF; CDR3 DNA: TGCAGTGCTAGGTCAAACTACGAGCAGTACTTC
clone size: few; J gene: TRBJ1-1; D gene: .; V gene: TRBV20-1; CDR3 protein: CRGLWGSEAFF; CDR3 DNA: TGCAGAGGACTCTGGGGATCTGAAGCTTTCTTT
clone size: few; J gene: TRBJ2-2; D gene: TRBD1; V gene: TRBV24-1; CDR3 protein: CATSELTGSTGELFF; CDR3 DNA: TGTGCCACCAGTGAATTGACAGGGAGCACCGGGGAGCTGTTTTTT
clone size: many; J gene: TRBJ2-5; D gene: TRBD1; V gene: TRBV7-9; CDR3 protein: CASSPARTGQETQYF; CDR3 DNA: TGTGCCAGCAGCCCAGCTAGGACAGGTCAAGAGACCCAGTACTTC
clone size: many; J gene: TRBJ2-7; D gene: TRBD2; V gene: TRBV20-1; CDR3 protein: CSAAGLATYEQYF; CDR3 DNA: TGCAGTGCAGCGGGACTAGCTACCTACGAGCAGTACTTC
clone size: .; J gene: TRBJ2-1; D gene: TRBD2; V gene: TRBV7-3; CDR3 protein: CASSLSSGLAGGEQFF; CDR3 DNA: TGTGCCAGCAGCCTTTCGTCGGGACTAGCGGGGGGTGAGCAGTTCTTC
clone size: .; J gene: TRBJ2-5; D gene: .; V gene: TRBV11-2; CDR3 protein: CASSLDEGGPWETQYF; CDR3 DNA: TGTGCCAGCAGCTTAGATGAGGGGGGGCCCTGGGAGACCCAGTACTTC
clone size: few; J gene: TRBJ2-3; D gene: TRBD2; V gene: TRBV4-2; CDR3 protein: CASSQYFELAVSTDTQYF; CDR3 DNA: TGTGCCAGCAGCCAGTATTTCGAGCTAGCGGTAAGCACAGATACGCAGTATTTT
clone size: many; J gene: TRBJ2-7; D gene: TRBD2; V gene: TRBV28; CDR3 protein: CASRRLAGGNEQYF; CDR3 DNA: TGTGCCAGCAGGAGACTAGCGGGGGGCAACGAGCAGTACTTC
clone size: .; J gene: TRBJ1-2; D gene: .; V gene: TRBV2; CDR3 protein: CASRGGYTF; CDR3 DNA: TGTGCCAGCAGAGGCGGCTACACCTTC
clone size: many; J gene: TRBJ2-7; D gene: TRBD1; V gene: TRBV20-1; CDR3 protein: CSARDTRQGRNEQYF; CDR3 DNA: TGCAGTGCTAGAGATACGCGACAGGGTCGGAACGAGCAGTACTTC
clone size: many; J gene: TRBJ2-2; D gene: .; V gene: TRBV7-2; CDR3 protein: CASSLGLRTGELFF; CDR3 DNA: TGTGCCAGCAGCTTAGGGCTTCGGACCGGGGAGCTGTTTTTT
clone size: .; J gene: TRBJ1-2; D gene: .; V gene: TRBV14; CDR3 protein: CASSQTRGPGGGGYTF; CDR3 DNA: TGTGCCAGCAGCCAAACTCGGGGTCCCGGAGGAGGTGGCTACACCTTC
clone size: many; J gene: TRBJ2-3; D gene: TRBD2; V gene: TRBV7-6; CDR3 protein: CASSQAGVTDTQYF; CDR3 DNA: TGTGCCAGCAGCCAAGCGGGGGTCACAGATACGCAGTATTTT
clone size: few; J gene: TRBJ2-7; D gene: .; V gene: TRBV19; CDR3 protein: CASSQGATYEQYF; CDR3 DNA: TGTGCCAGTAGTCAGGGAGCCACCTACGAGCAGTACTTC
clone size: .; J gene: TRBJ1-2; D gene: .; V gene: TRBV15; CDR3 protein: CATSRDRRGGYTF; CDR3 DNA: TGTGCCACCAGCAGAGATCGTCGGGGTGGCTACACCTTC
clone size: many; J gene: TRBJ2-2; D gene: .; V gene: TRBV24-1; CDR3 protein: CATSAIGTNTGELFF; CDR3 DNA: TGTGCCACCAGTGCCATTGGGACTAACACCGGGGAGCTGTTTTTT
clone size: .; J gene: TRBJ1-1; D gene: .; V gene: TRBV12-3/TRBV12-4; CDR3 protein: CASSGRTSNTEAFF; CDR3 DNA: TGTGCCAGCAGCGGCCGAACTTCGAACACTGAAGCTTTCTTT
clone size: few; J gene: TRBJ1-2; D gene: .; V gene: TRBV6-6; CDR3 protein: CASSYNSFYGYTF; CDR3 DNA: TGTGCCAGCAGTTACAACAGCTTCTATGGCTACACCTTC
clone size: .; J gene: TRBJ2-1; D gene: .; V gene: TRBV7-6; CDR3 protein: CASNSDRLEQFF; CDR3 DNA: TGTGCCAGCAACTCGGACAGACTCGAGCAGTTCTTC
clone size: once; J gene: TRBJ1-5; D gene: TRBD1; V gene: TRBV2; CDR3 protein: CASSDTDRDNQPQHF; CDR3 DNA: TGTGCCAGCAGTGACACGGACAGGGATAATCAGCCCCAGCATTTT
clone size: many; J gene: TRBJ1-1; D gene: TRBD1; V gene: TRBV2; CDR3 protein: CASSDDRGLTEAFF; CDR3 DNA: TGTGCCAGCAGCGATGACAGGGGGCTTACTGAAGCTTTCTTT
clone size: once; J gene: TRBJ1-3; D gene: .; V gene: TRBV29-1; CDR3 protein: CSITGSGNTIYF; CDR3 DNA: TGCAGCATAACCGGGTCCGGAAACACCATATATTTT
clone size: many; J gene: TRBJ2-7; D gene: TRBD1; V gene: TRBV5-1; CDR3 protein: CASSAPGQSSYEQYF; CDR3 DNA: TGCGCCAGCAGCGCACCGGGACAGAGCTCCTACGAGCAGTACTTC
clone size: many; J gene: TRBJ2-3; D gene: TRBD2; V gene: TRBV12-3/TRBV12-4; CDR3 protein: CASSLSGGGVQDTQYF; CDR3 DNA: TGTGCCAGCAGTTTAAGCGGCGGGGGGGTACAAGATACGCAGTATTTT
clone size: many; J gene: TRBJ2-1; D gene: .; V gene: TRBV27; CDR3 protein: CASSLTPSINSRSDEQFF; CDR3 DNA: TGTGCCAGCAGTTTAACACCTTCGATTAACTCACGTAGCGATGAGCAGTTCTTC
clone size: many; J gene: TRBJ1-4; D gene: TRBD1; V gene: TRBV7-3; CDR3 protein: CASSPGGIGGKLFF; CDR3 DNA: TGTGCCAGCAGCCCAGGGGGTATTGGTGGAAAACTGTTTTTT